The 5 T cell receptor beta chains below come from one sample, sequenced in a study of T-cell reconstitution after alpha-beta-depleted transplantation in children. For TCRbeta, the library was prepared with unique molecular identifiers. TCRdb reprocessed the PCR reads with MiXCR, giving one entry per CDR3 protein. The sample holds more than 550,000 distinct CDR3 sequences, about 11% seen once. Here the sequenced sample was PBMCs from the stem cell graft donor, taken from the stem cell graft. The receptor set was obtained from a human donor who donated a stem cell graft to a child with acute myeloid leukemia.

CDR3 DNA: TGTGCCACCAGCGGGGGGAAACAAGAGACCCAGTACTTC. This codes for CATSGGKQETQYF. V gene TRBV15 combines with J gene TRBJ2-5; weak D call: TRBD2 (6 bases). CDR3 length: 13 residues. Germline V gives CDR1 LNHNV, CDR2 YYDKDF (reference sequence). V lost 5 bases and J 2 bases, leaving 9 bases between the germline ends.

This clonotype was found many times. The J gene is TRBJ2-5, the V gene TRBV7-9; a weak D match, TRBD1 (5 bases). The length of the CDR3 is 14 residues. The germline V and J ends were trimmed by 2 bases and 2 bases, with 9 bases remaining between them. CDR1 is SEHNR and CDR2 is FQNEAQ in the germline V gene (reference sequence). This CDR3 is CASSLWQGQETQYF. For the CDR3, the DNA is TGTGCCAGCAGCTTATGGCAGGGTCAAGAGACCCAGTACTTC.

V and J are TRBV29-1 and TRBJ2-5; tentatively, D is TRBD1 or TRBD2 (7 bases each). CDR1 is SQVTM, CDR2 ANQGSEA, per germline. Trimming shortened V by 7 bases and J by 7 bases, and 16 bases separated the two germline ends. The CDR3 has 12 residues. CDR3 DNA: TGCAGCGCCGGGGGGACAGTTGGGACCCAGTACTTC. Its protein product is CSAGGTVGTQYF.

J is TRBJ1-2 and V is TRBV27, with D maybe TRBD1 (6 bases). V was shortened by 11 bases and J by 2 bases, with 15 bases between the two germline ends. Per germline, CDR1 MNHEY and CDR2 SMNVEV (reference sequence). The CDR3 is 13 residues long. In nucleotides, the CDR3 is TGTGCCTTCGACGGACAGAGGAACTATGGCTACACCTTC. This translates into CAFDGQRNYGYTF.

This clonotype was found a few times. The V call is TRBV2, the J call TRBJ2-2; D possibly corresponds to TRBD2 (5 bases). CDR1 SNHLY and CDR2 FYNNEI come from the germline V gene. The CDR3 length is 15 residues. Trimming stripped 7 bases from V and 3 bases from J, with 15 bases between. The CDR3 here is CASTPEATYTGELFF. CDR3 in DNA: TGTGCCAGCACCCCGGAGGCTACATACACCGGGGAGCTGTTTTTT. The complete variable domain, with remaining parts taken from reference TRBV2 and TRBJ2-2, reads EPEVTQTPSHQVTQMGQEVILRCVPISNHLYFYWYRQILGQKVEFLVSFYNNEISEKSEIFDDQFSVERPDGSNFTLKIRSTKLEDSAMYFCASTPEATYTGELFFGEGSRLTVL.